The sequence of this TCR beta chain was determined in a study of cytomegalovirus exposure and HLA in healthy donors. Whole-study context: Early released data had around 89 million unique TCRs, all coming from HLA-typed donors. Study outcomes and limitations: Earlier analysis yielded a pattern in which most TCR beta V segments were productive about 90% or about 30% of the time. The authors listed over 150 TCR beta chains as cytomegalovirus-associated.

This clone occurred a few times. Its target is unknown. Primers: 60 Vbeta forward and 13 Jbeta reverse. The method was immunoSEQ multiplex PCR; TCRdb's version includes in-frame clones alone and lacks a portion of them. The table shows 95,000 to 110,000 clones, with around 69% occurring only once. The CDR3 covers 14 residues. With V trimmed by 5 bases and J by 12 bases, 12 bases remained unmatched. Germline-derived CDR1 and CDR2 are SEHNR and FQNEAQ (reference sequence). The specimen was PBMCs. This TCR was recovered from a man aged 18 to 30 in good health and CMV-seronegative. The rearrangement links TRBV7-9 to TRBJ1-4; 7 bases fit TRBD1. In DNA, the CDR3 is TGTGCCAGCAGCGGACAGGACAGGCGCGACCAACTGTTTTTT. Amino acids: CASSGQDRRDQLFF.